One sample yielded the 16 T cell receptor beta chains listed below, sequenced in a study of T cells in Graves' hyperthyroidism and ophthalmopathy. TCR beta CDR3 regions were amplified from RNA transcripts. First-round RT-PCR targeting the TCR CDR3 was performed with the HTBI primer set. Using its own MiXCR run on the multiplex PCR reads, TCRdb lists one record per CDR3 protein. The sample comprises 380,000 or so distinct CDR3 sequences, roughly 14% of which are singletons, and around 25% rests with the top ten. The material sequenced was blood. These receptors were taken from a woman in her twenties or thirties with Graves' hyperthyroidism.

The rearrangement joins TRBV28 to TRBJ2-7, with 8 bases identical to TRBD1. CDR3 size: 18 residues. From germline, CDR1 is MDHEN and CDR2 SYDVKM. Trimming took 6 bases from V and 0 from J; bases not matched to a gene: 16. This chain's CDR3 is CASSRNSGGRSSSYEQYF. CDR3 in DNA: TGTGCCAGCAGCCGAAACTCAGGGGGCCGTAGTAGCTCCTACGAGCAGTACTTC.

This clonotype was detected many times. The chain is built from TRBV20-1 and TRBJ2-7, with D perhaps TRBD1 (6 bases). The CDR3 is 11 amino acids. V gave up 6 bases and J gave up 0 bases, with 6 bases separating them. CDR1 is DFQATT, CDR2 SNEGSKA, per germline (reference sequence). The CDR3 DNA reads TGCAGTGCGACAGGCTCCTACGAGCAGTACTTC. Translated, it gives CSATGSYEQYF.

This clonotype showed up many times. This chain joins TRBV6-1 and TRBJ2-3, with TRBD1 identical over 9 bases. The CDR3 runs to 14 residues. V lost 6 bases, J lost 5 bases, and 6 bases stayed unmatched. Germline V gene sequence: CDR1 MNHNS, CDR2 SASEGT. The CDR3 bases are TGTGCCAGCAGAACCCGGGACAGGGAAGATACGCAGTATTTT. It encodes CASRTRDREDTQYF.

This clonotype was observed many times. The chain has TRBV7-2 and TRBJ2-7, with 9 bases fitting TRBD2. The CDR3 has 15 amino acids. CDR1 is SGHTA, CDR2 FQGNSA, per germline. J lost 6 bases, V lost 3 bases, and 9 bases had no gene match. CDR3 sequence reads: CASSLKGLAGIEQYF. CDR3 in DNA: TGTGCCAGCAGCTTGAAAGGGCTAGCGGGGATCGAGCAGTACTTC.

This clonotype was seen ten or more times. The genes are TRBV28 and TRBJ2-7, with D maybe TRBD2 (5 bases). V was shortened by 5 bases and J by 2 bases, with 19 bases between the two germline ends. CDR3 length equals 16 residues. Germline CDR1 MDHEN, CDR2 SYDVKM. The CDR3 nucleotides are TGTGCCAGCAGTACTCCTGTCGCGCTAGCCACCTACGAGCAGTACTTC. This gives the protein CASSTPVALATYEQYF.

This clonotype occurred many times. CDR3 amino acids: CASSSQKTSGSHNEQFF. For the CDR3, the DNA is TGTGCCAGCAGTTCCCAGAAGACTAGCGGGAGCCACAATGAGCAGTTCTTC. The rearrangement links TRBV12-3 or TRBV12-4 to TRBJ2-1; the match to TRBD2 covers 12 bases. Unmatched junction bases numbered 9, after V lost 4 bases and J lost 5 bases. The CDR3 is 17 residues long.

For this clonotype: This sequence may be a read error, since a much larger clone differs from it by one base. The chain uses TRBV28 and TRBJ1-4; no clear D gene. Deletions cut 3 bases from V and 8 bases from J, with 10 bases between. Germline V CDR1 and CDR2: MDHEN, SYDVKM. This CDR3 contains 13 residues. The CDR3 DNA sequence: TGTGCCAGCAGTTTTGGGCTTAGGGAAAAACTGTTTTTT. It specifies CASSFGLREKLFF.

A few counts support this clonotype. Just one base apart from a much larger clone, this may be a read error. The chain's CDR3 is CASSRRAYAEAFF. The CDR3 coding sequence is TGTGCCAGTAGCCGACGGGCCTACGCTGAAGCTTTCTTT. The rearrangement joins TRBV19 to TRBJ1-1; D remains ambiguous. Germline CDR1 reads LNHDA; CDR2 reads SQIVND (reference sequence). The CDR3 runs to 13 residues. Deletions cut 6 bases from V and 6 bases from J, with 14 bases between.

This clonotype was detected many times. V is TRBV30 and J is TRBJ2-2; TRBD2 agrees at 14 bases. This CDR3 spans 17 amino acids. V lost 2 bases and J lost 6; bases outside the gene matches: 8. Per the germline V gene, CDR1 is GTSNPN and CDR2 is SVGIG (reference sequence). CDR3 bases: TGTGCCTGGAGTAGAGGAGGACTAGCGGGAGGAGCCGGGGAGCTGTTTTTT. This translates into CAWSRGGLAGGAGELFF.

This clonotype showed up many times. This rearrangement joins TRBV11-2 to TRBJ2-1; perhaps D is TRBD1 or TRBD2 (5 bases each). The CDR3 loop spans 16 amino acids. V lost 7 bases and J 3 bases, leaving 19 bases between the germline ends. Germline V gene lookup returns CDR1 SGHAT and CDR2 FQNNGV. The CDR3, as DNA: TGTGCCAGCACCCACCGATTGGGACCCGGCTACAATGAGCAGTTCTTC. Its translation is CASTHRLGPGYNEQFF.

This clonotype was counted many times. The V gene is TRBV12-3 or TRBV12-4, the J gene TRBJ1-6; D might be TRBD1 (5 bases). The CDR3 extends over 14 amino acids. The V end lost 7 bases, the J end lost 8 bases, and 15 bases lay between the germline ends. CDR3 sequence reads: CASTGGGVDSPLHF. CDR3 nucleotide sequence: TGTGCCAGCACCGGCGGGGGGGTTGATTCACCCCTCCACTTT.

This clonotype came up many times. The chain carries TRBV2 and TRBJ1-2; 11 nucleotides agree with TRBD1. The junction had 10 bases not matched to a gene; V was cut back by 9 bases and J by 7 bases. This CDR3 is 14 amino acids long. Germline lookup yields CDR1 SNHLY and CDR2 FYNNEI. In DNA form, the CDR3 reads TGTGCCAGAGACAGCGGACAGGGGGCTGGTGGCTACACCTTC. Encoded protein: CARDSGQGAGGYTF.

This clonotype was detected many times. This chain uses TRBV11-2 with TRBJ1-1; possible D gene TRBD1, 5 bases. Looked up from germline, CDR1 is SGHAT and CDR2 is FQNNGV. The V end was cut by 8 bases, the J end by 5 bases, with 15 bases between. CDR3 length: 13 residues. In nucleotides, the CDR3 is TGTGCCAGCCAGAAAGGGGCGGGAACTGAAGCTTTCTTT. It specifies CASQKGAGTEAFF.

For this clonotype: This may be a read error, as it is one base from a much larger clone. The chain recombines TRBV28 with TRBJ2-5; TRBD2 is a possible D gene (6 bases). Trimming removed 6 bases at V and 2 bases at J, with 19 bases between. The CDR3 is 16 residues long. Looked up from germline, CDR1 is MDHEN and CDR2 is SYDVKM. The CDR3 DNA reads as TGTGCCAGCAGCTATGCTCGGAGGAGGGTTCAAGAGACCCAGTACTTC. Protein: CASSYARRRVQETQYF.

V gene TRBV7-6 combines with J gene TRBJ2-1; D possibly uses TRBD1 or TRBD2 (5 bases each). CDR1 is SGHVS, CDR2 FNYEAQ, per germline. The ends were cut back, 8 bases at V and 7 bases at J, with 24 bases in the middle. The CDR3 has 16 amino acids. The CDR3 sequence is CASGPPGTKNNNEQFF. The CDR3, as DNA: TGTGCCAGCGGCCCCCCGGGGACCAAGAACAATAATGAGCAGTTCTTC.

This clonotype showed up many times. The chain has TRBV11-2 and TRBJ1-1; no clear D. The V and J ends lost 5 bases and 1 base respectively, with 11 bases between them. Germline values: CDR1 SGHAT, CDR2 FQNNGV. The CDR3 is 14 residues long. In DNA, the CDR3 is TGTGCCAGCAGCGTTGGATCTCAGAACACTGAAGCTTTCTTT. Its protein product is CASSVGSQNTEAFF.